The text below deals with one TCR beta chain. Its antigen is undetermined. The sample comes from a study of molecular identifiers for immune sequencing clone quantification. Looking at the study overall: In replicates, RNA from approximately 20,000 or 98,000 naive CD8 cells was divided five ways and four parts were sequenced. Study results and caveats: Researchers reportedly could pick up spiked Jurkat TCR RNA from one cell mixed into some 1 million naive cells.

Source material for naive CD8 libraries was 20,000 to 1,000,000 sorted cells, with 10%, 30% or 50% RNA. The sorting of naive CD8 T cells used the CD8+CD4-CCR7+CD45RA+ phenotype. TCRdb used MiXCR to reprocess the PCR reads, holding one entry per CDR3 protein. This sample has some 580,000 distinct CDR3 sequences, with about 25% found just once. V lost 0 bases to trimming and J lost 7 bases; unmatched junction nucleotides: 9. The germline CDR1 and CDR2 sequences are SGDLS and YYNGEE. The CDR3 contains 16 residues. The rearrangement joins TRBV9 to TRBJ2-7; TRBD1 matches at 11 bases. Sequenced input: naive CD8+ T cells from blood, with Jurkat cell RNA spiked in. Sample subset: FACS-sorted CD8+CD4-CCR7+CD45RA+ naive T cells. This TCR came from a human donor in good health. Some libraries in this study had Jurkat cell RNA spiked in. CDR3: CASSVGAGQGAREQYF. As DNA, the CDR3 is TGTGCCAGCAGCGTAGGGGCTGGACAGGGGGCGCGAGAGCAGTACTTC.